The rows below give T cell receptor beta chains drawn from one sample of a study of blood T cell repertoires in COVID-19. Sequencing was performed with immunoSEQ multiplex PCR; in TCRdb, only in-frame clones are kept and a portion is missing. The sample carries 150,000 to 200,000 clones, roughly 82% recorded once. The sequenced material came from PBMCs or T cells enriched from blood (not recorded which). The receptor set was obtained from a woman aged 60 to 75 with acute COVID-19. Both conserved end residues are part of each CDR3. A D gene is named only where the DNA matches it firmly. Clone size is given for some rows only: seen once, a few or many times, or a class if the clone is expanded.

abundance	len	v_gene	j_gene	d_gene	CDR3aa	CDR3nt
few	12	TRBV19	TRBJ1-2	-	CASKAGKVAQTF	TGTGCCAGTAAAGCGGGCAAAGTGGCCCAGACCTTC
few	14	TRBV28	TRBJ1-3	-	CASRPGGSGNTIYF	TGTGCTTCGCGGCCGGGGGGCTCTGGAAACACCATATATTTT
-	12	TRBV24-1	TRBJ1-5	-	CATSNPRQPQHF	TGTGCCACCAGTAACCCGCGTCAGCCCCAGCATTTT
-	15	TRBV6-5	TRBJ2-3	TRBD1	CASSYSDRATDTQYF	TGTGCCAGCAGTTATTCGGACAGGGCCACAGATACGCAGTATTTT
-	15	TRBV7-2	TRBJ1-2	TRBD1	CASSLVGQGLKGYTF	TGTGCCAGCAGCTTAGTGGGACAGGGGTTGAAGGGCTACACCTTC
-	15	TRBV9	TRBJ2-3	-	CASSRGLEQTDTQYF	TGTGCCAGCAGCCGCGGGCTCGAGCAAACAGATACGCAGTATTTT
-	16	TRBV5-6	TRBJ2-1	-	CASSLVAARQYNEQFF	TGTGCCAGCAGCTTGGTCGCGGCTAGGCAATACAATGAGCAGTTCTTC
-	15	TRBV5-1	TRBJ2-7	TRBD1	CASSTGTGGAYEQYF	TGCGCCAGCAGCACAGGGACAGGGGGCGCCTACGAGCAGTACTTC
-	17	TRBV5-1	TRBJ2-1	-	CASSLAVGGSSYNEQFF	TGCGCCAGCAGCTTGGCCGTCGGAGGGAGTTCCTACAATGAGCAGTTCTTC
-	16	TRBV9	TRBJ2-1	-	CASSVGGGVTYNEQFF	TGTGCCAGCAGCGTTGGGGGCGGTGTCACCTACAATGAGCAGTTCTTC
once	13	TRBV10-3	TRBJ1-1	-	CAISEGTRLQAFF	TGTGCCATCAGTGAGGGGACAAGGTTGCAAGCTTTCTTT
-	18	TRBV4-3	TRBJ2-3	TRBD2	CASSQEFSWVAGEDTQYF	TGCGCCAGCAGCCAAGAGTTCTCGTGGGTAGCGGGGGAAGATACGCAGTATTTT
-	16	TRBV10-3	TRBJ2-3	-	CAISESTRGNTDTQYF	TGTGCCATCAGTGAGAGTACGCGCGGAAACACAGATACGCAGTATTTT
many	15	TRBV9	TRBJ1-6	TRBD1	CASSRGQGGISPLHF	TGTGCCAGCAGCCGTGGACAGGGAGGGATTTCACCCCTCCACTTT
-	15	TRBV7-7	TRBJ2-1	-	CASSPGGTVDNEQFF	TGTGCCAGCAGCCCCGGCGGGACAGTCGACAATGAGCAGTTCTTC
-	17	TRBV19	TRBJ1-5	-	CASSIRRDVLWGEPQHF	TGTGCCAGTAGCATAAGAAGGGACGTGCTCTGGGGGGAGCCCCAGCATTTT
-	15	TRBV4-3	TRBJ2-3	TRBD2	CASSQGLGPADTQYF	TGCGCCAGCAGCCAGGGACTAGGTCCCGCAGATACGCAGTATTTT
-	12	TRBV28	TRBJ2-5	-	CASSWSGETQYF	TGTGCCAGCAGTTGGTCAGGAGAGACCCAGTACTTC
-	19	TRBV5-4	TRBJ2-2	TRBD2	CASSDNLAGGNSGTGELFF	TGTGCCAGCAGTGATAACTTAGCGGGGGGTAACTCAGGGACCGGGGAGCTGTTTTTT
few	20	TRBV13	TRBJ2-2	TRBD2	CASSLGLASGGYANTGELFF	TGTGCCAGCAGCTTAGGTCTGGCTAGCGGGGGGTACGCGAACACCGGGGAGCTGTTTTTT
-	15	TRBV7-2	TRBJ2-6	TRBD2	CASSLSGGAANVLTF	TGTGCCAGCAGCTTAAGCGGGGGGGCAGCCAACGTCCTGACTTTC
-	14	TRBV11-3	TRBJ2-2	-	CASSLGANTGELFF	TGTGCCAGCAGCTTAGGGGCAAACACCGGGGAGCTGTTTTTT
-	14	TRBV6-1	TRBJ2-1	-	CASSELVGYNEQFF	TGTGCCAGCAGTGAACTAGTCGGATACAATGAGCAGTTCTTC
-	15	TRBV5-4	TRBJ1-3	-	CASSLGGAPGNTIYF	TGTGCCAGCAGCTTAGGGGGGGCGCCCGGAAACACCATATATTTT
-	13	TRBV12-3/TRBV12-4	TRBJ2-1	-	CASSFNRANEQFF	TGTGCCAGCAGTTTTAACAGGGCTAACGAGCAGTTCTTC
-	14	TRBV4-1	TRBJ2-1	-	CASSYDQEYNEQFF	TGCGCCAGCAGTTATGACCAGGAATACAATGAGCAGTTCTTC
once	15	TRBV5-4	TRBJ2-7	TRBD1	CASSLAGTGGAEQYF	TGTGCCAGCAGCTTGGCCGGGACAGGGGGCGCCGAGCAGTACTTC